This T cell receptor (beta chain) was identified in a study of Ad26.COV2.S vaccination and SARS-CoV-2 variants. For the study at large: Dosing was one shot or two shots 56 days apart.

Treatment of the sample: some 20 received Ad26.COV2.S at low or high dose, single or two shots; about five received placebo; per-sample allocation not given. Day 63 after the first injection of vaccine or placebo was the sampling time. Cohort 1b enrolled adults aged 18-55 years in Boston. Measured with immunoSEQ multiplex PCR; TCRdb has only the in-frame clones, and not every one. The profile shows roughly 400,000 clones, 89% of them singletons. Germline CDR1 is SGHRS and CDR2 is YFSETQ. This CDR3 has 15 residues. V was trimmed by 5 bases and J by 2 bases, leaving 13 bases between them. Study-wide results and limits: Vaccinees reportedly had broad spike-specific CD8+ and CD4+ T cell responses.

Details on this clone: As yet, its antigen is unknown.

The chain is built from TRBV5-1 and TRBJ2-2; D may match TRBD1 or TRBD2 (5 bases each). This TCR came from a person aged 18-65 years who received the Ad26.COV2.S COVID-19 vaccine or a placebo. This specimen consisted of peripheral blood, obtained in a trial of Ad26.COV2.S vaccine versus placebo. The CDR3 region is CASRASGANTGELFF. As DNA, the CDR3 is TGCGCCAGCAGGGCCTCCGGGGCTAACACCGGGGAGCTGTTTTTT.